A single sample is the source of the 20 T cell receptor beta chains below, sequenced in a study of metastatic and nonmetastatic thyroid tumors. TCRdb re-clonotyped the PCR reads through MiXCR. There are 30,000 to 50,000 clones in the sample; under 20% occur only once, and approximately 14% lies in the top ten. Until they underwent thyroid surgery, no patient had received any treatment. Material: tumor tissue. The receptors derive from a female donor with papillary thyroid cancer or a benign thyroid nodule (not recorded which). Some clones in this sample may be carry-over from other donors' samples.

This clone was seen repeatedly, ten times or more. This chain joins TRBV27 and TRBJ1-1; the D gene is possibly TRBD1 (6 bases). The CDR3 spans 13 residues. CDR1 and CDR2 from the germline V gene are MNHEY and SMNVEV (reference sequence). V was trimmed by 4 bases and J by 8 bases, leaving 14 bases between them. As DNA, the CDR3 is TGTGCCAGCAGTTCTTACAGGGTTGGAGAAGCTTTCTTT. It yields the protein CASSSYRVGEAFF.

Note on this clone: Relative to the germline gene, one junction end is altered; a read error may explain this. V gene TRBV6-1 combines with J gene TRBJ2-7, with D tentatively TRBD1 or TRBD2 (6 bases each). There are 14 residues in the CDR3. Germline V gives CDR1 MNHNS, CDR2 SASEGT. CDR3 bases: TGTGCCAGCATCGGAAGGGGGGCGTTCGACGAGCAGTGCTTC. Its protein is CASIGRGAFDEQCF.

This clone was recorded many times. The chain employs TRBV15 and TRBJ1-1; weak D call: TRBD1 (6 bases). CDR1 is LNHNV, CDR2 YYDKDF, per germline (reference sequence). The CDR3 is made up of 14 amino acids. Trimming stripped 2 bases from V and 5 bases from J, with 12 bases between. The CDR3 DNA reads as TGTGCCACCAGCAGAAACCGAGGGGGAACTGAAGCTTTCTTT. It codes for CATSRNRGGTEAFF.

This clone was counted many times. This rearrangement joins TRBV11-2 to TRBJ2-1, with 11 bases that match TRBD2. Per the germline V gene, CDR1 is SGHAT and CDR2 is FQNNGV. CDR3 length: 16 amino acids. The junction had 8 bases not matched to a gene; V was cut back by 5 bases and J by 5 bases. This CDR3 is CASSPRLAGINNEQFF. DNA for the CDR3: TGTGCCAGCAGCCCGCGACTAGCGGGGATCAACAATGAGCAGTTCTTC. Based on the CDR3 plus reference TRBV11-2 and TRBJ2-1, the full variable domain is EAGVAQSPRYKIIEKRQSVAFWCNPISGHATLYWYQQILGQGPKLLIQFQNNGVVDDSQLPKDRFSAERLKGVDSTLKIQPAKLEDSAVYLCASSPRLAGINNEQFFGPGTRLTVL.

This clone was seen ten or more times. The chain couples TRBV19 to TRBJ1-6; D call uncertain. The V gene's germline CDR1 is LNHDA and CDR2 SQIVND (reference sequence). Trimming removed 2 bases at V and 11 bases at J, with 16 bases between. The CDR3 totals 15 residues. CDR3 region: CASSITFKDLAPLHF. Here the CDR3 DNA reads TGTGCCAGTAGTATAACCTTTAAGGATCTCGCACCCCTCCACTTT.

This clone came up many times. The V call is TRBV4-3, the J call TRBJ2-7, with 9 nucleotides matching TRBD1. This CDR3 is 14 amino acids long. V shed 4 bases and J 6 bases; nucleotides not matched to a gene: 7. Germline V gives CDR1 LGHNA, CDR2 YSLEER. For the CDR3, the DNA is TGCGCCAGCAGCCGGGACAGGGTTTTGAGCGAGCAGTACTTC. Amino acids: CASSRDRVLSEQYF.

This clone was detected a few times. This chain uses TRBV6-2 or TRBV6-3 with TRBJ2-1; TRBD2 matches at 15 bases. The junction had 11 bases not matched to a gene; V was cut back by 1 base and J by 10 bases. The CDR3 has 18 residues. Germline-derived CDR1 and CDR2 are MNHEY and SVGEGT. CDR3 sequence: CASSYFLRTSGRAREQFF. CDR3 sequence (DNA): TGTGCCAGCAGTTACTTCCTTAGGACTAGCGGGAGGGCCCGGGAGCAGTTCTTC.

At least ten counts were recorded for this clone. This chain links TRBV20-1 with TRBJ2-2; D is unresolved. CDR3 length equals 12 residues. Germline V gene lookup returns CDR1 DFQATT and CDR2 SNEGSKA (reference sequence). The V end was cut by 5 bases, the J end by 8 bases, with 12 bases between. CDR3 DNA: TGCAGTGCTCTCGGACGTGGGGGGGAGCTGTTTTTT. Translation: CSALGRGGELFF.

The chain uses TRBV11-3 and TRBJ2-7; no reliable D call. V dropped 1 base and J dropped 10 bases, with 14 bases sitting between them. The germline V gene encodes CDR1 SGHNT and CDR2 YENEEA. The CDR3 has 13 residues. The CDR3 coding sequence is TGTGCCAGCAGCTTAGGGGTCGGCTACTATCAGTACTTC. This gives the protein CASSLGVGYYQYF.

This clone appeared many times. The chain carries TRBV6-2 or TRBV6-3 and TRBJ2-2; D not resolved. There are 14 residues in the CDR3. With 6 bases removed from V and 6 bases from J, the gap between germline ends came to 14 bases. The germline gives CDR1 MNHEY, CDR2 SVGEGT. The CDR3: CASSYIDIAGELFF. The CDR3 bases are TGTGCCAGCAGCTACATAGACATTGCCGGGGAGCTGTTTTTT.

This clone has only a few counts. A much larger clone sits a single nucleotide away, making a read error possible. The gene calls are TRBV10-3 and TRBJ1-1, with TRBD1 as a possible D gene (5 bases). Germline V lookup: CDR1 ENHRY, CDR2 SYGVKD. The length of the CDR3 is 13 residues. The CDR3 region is CAIGDQGLAEAFF. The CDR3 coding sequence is TGTGCCATCGGTGACCAGGGTTTGGCTGAAGCTTTCTTT.

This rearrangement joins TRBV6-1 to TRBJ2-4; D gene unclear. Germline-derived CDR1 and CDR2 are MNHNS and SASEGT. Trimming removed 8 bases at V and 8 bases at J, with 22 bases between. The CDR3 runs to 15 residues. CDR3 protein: CASVPTDKKAHIQYF. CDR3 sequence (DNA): TGTGCCAGCGTCCCGACGGATAAGAAAGCCCACATTCAGTACTTC.

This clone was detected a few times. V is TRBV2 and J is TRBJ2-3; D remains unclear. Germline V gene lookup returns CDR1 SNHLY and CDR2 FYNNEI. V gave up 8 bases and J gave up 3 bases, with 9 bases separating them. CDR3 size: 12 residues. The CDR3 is CASSRQTDTQYF. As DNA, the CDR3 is TGTGCCAGCTCTCGACAAACAGATACGCAGTATTTT.

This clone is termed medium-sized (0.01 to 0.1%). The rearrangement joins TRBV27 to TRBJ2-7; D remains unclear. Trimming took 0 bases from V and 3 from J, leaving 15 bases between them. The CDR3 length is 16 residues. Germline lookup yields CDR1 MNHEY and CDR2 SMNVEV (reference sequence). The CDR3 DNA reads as TGTGCCAGCAGTTTATCGAGCAGAGATTTAGTCTACGAGCAGTACTTC. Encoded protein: CASSLSSRDLVYEQYF.

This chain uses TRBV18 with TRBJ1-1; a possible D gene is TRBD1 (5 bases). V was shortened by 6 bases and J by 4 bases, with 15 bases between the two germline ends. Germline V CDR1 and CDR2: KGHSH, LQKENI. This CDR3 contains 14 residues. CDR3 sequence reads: CASSGLREATEAFF. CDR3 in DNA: TGTGCCAGCTCCGGCCTCAGGGAGGCCACTGAAGCTTTCTTT.

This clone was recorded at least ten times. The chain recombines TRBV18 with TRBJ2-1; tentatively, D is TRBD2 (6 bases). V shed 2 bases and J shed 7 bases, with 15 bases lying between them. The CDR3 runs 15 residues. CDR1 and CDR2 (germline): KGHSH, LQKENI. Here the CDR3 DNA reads TGTGCCAGCTCACCAAGACTAGTCACGGGGAATGAGCAGTTCTTC. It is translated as CASSPRLVTGNEQFF.

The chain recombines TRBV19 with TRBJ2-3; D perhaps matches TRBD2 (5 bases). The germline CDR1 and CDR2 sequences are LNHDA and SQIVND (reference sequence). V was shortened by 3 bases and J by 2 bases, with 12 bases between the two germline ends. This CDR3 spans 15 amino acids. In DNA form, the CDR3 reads TGTGCCAGTAGTATTTCGAGGGAACCCACAGATACGCAGTATTTT. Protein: CASSISREPTDTQYF.

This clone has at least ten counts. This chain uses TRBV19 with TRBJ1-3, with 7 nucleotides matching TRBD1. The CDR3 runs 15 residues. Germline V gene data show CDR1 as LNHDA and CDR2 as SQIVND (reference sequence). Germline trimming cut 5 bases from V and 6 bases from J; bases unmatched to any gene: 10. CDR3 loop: CASSFSGTAQNTIYF. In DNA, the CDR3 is TGTGCCAGTAGTTTCTCCGGGACAGCACAAAACACCATATATTTT.

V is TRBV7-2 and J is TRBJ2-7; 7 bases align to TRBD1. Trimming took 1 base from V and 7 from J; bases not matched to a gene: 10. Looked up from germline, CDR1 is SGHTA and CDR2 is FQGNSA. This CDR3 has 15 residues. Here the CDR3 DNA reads TGTGCCAGCAGCTTAGTAGGGACAGAGGCACTGGAGCAGTACTTC. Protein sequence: CASSLVGTEALEQYF.

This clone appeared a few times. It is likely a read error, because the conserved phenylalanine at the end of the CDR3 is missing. CDR3 amino acids: CASSPRVYSSYEQYL. CDR3 in DNA: TGTGCCAGCAGCCCCAGGGTTTATAGCTCCTACGAGCAGTACTTA. This rearrangement joins TRBV27 to TRBJ2-7; tentatively, D is TRBD1 (5 bases). Looked up from germline, CDR1 is MNHEY and CDR2 is SMNVEV (reference sequence). The germline V and J ends were trimmed by 6 bases and 0 bases, with 15 bases remaining between them. CDR3 length: 15 amino acids.